These 21 T cell receptor beta chains share one sample of origin, sequenced in a study of cytomegalovirus exposure and HLA in healthy donors. The method was immunoSEQ multiplex PCR; TCRdb's version includes in-frame clones alone and lacks a portion of them. Seen here are some 80,000 clones, roughly 95% observed once, and the top ten hold 0.69%. Material: PBMCs. The receptors originated from a woman aged 18 to 35 in good health and CMV-seronegative.

V gene TRBV10-2 combines with J gene TRBJ2-5; D gene uncertain. CDR3 size: 13 residues. With 7 bases removed from V and 5 bases from J, the gap between germline ends came to 14 bases. Germline CDR1 WSHSY, CDR2 SAAADI. CDR3 nucleotide sequence: TGCGCCAGCAAACCGCCCAGTTCGGAGACCCAGTACTTC. Translation gives CASKPPSSETQYF.

The chain couples TRBV10-3 to TRBJ2-7; D unresolved. Per the germline V gene, CDR1 is ENHRY and CDR2 is SYGVKD. The ends were cut back, 0 bases at V and 4 bases at J, with 10 bases in the middle. The CDR3 runs to 14 residues. CDR3 in DNA: TGTGCCATCAGTGAGTCGAGTCTTTTTTACGAGCAGTACTTC. This codes for CAISESSLFYEQYF.

In this sample, this clone turned up once. V gene TRBV25-1 combines with J gene TRBJ2-2; weak D call: TRBD2 (5 bases). The length of the CDR3 is 16 residues. Germline loops: CDR1 MGHDK, CDR2 SYGVNS. The V gene lost 6 bases and the J gene lost 1 base, with 15 bases spanning the gap. CDR3 protein: CASSPRAQVNTGELFF. Here the CDR3 DNA reads TGTGCCAGCAGCCCGAGGGCCCAGGTGAACACCGGGGAGCTGTTTTTT.

V and J are TRBV7-2 and TRBJ1-3, with TRBD1 identical over 7 bases. There are 15 residues in the CDR3. With 3 bases clipped from V and 0 bases from J, the junction kept 2 bases outside the gene matches. Germline V gene data show CDR1 as SGHTA and CDR2 as FQGNSA. Here the CDR3 reads CASSLDRYSGNTIYF. The CDR3 region has the DNA TGTGCCAGCAGCTTGGACAGGTACTCTGGAAACACCATATATTTT.

The chain employs TRBV15 and TRBJ2-1; 8 nucleotides align to TRBD1. The CDR3 consists of 15 residues. Germline V gene sequence: CDR1 LNHNV, CDR2 YYDKDF (reference sequence). The junction had 6 bases not matched to a gene; V was cut back by 1 base and J by 7 bases. For the CDR3, the DNA is TGTGCCACCAGCAGAGGGGGACAGGCTATGAATGAGCAGTTCTTC. Protein product: CATSRGGQAMNEQFF.

V and J are TRBV6-1 and TRBJ2-7; D may be TRBD1 (5 bases). Germline V gene data show CDR1 as MNHNS and CDR2 as SASEGT. CDR3 size: 13 residues. The germline V and J ends were trimmed by 6 bases and 2 bases, with 11 bases remaining between them. CDR3 in amino acids: CASSRDPTYEQYF. The CDR3 coding sequence is TGTGCCAGCAGCAGGGATCCCACCTACGAGCAGTACTTC.

The rearrangement links TRBV5-6 to TRBJ1-4, with D possibly being TRBD1 (6 bases). Germline-derived CDR1 and CDR2 are SGHDT and YYEEEE. CDR3 size: 13 residues. Trimming removed 3 bases at V and 5 bases at J, with 8 bases between. The CDR3 DNA is TGTGCCAGCAGCTGGACAGAAAATGAAAAACTGTTTTTT. This encodes CASSWTENEKLFF.

This chain joins TRBV7-2 and TRBJ2-1, with 10 bases fitting TRBD2. CDR3 size: 16 residues. Germline V gives CDR1 SGHTA, CDR2 FQGNSA. The junction had 10 bases not matched to a gene; V was cut back by 5 bases and J by 6 bases. The CDR3 reads CASSRPGTSDTNEQFF. In DNA, the CDR3 is TGTGCCAGCAGCCGCCCCGGGACTAGCGACACCAATGAGCAGTTCTTC.

J is TRBJ2-3 and V is TRBV15, with 8 bases identical to TRBD2. CDR1 is LNHNV and CDR2 is YYDKDF in the germline V gene (reference sequence). This CDR3 is 17 amino acids long. The V gene end was trimmed by 0 bases and the J gene end by 1 base; junction bases not matched to a gene: 6. In DNA, the CDR3 is TGTGCCACCAGCAGAGATGGGAGCGGGGGAGGCACAGATACGCAGTATTTT. As protein: CATSRDGSGGGTDTQYF.

The V and J genes are TRBV27 and TRBJ1-2; 7 positions match TRBD1. V lost 5 bases, J lost 8 bases, and 8 bases stayed unmatched. The CDR3 covers 13 residues. The germline CDR1 and CDR2 sequences are MNHEY and SMNVEV (reference sequence). The CDR3 here is CASSKQGGMGYTF. The DNA for the CDR3 is TGTGCCAGCAGTAAACAAGGGGGCATGGGCTACACCTTC.

The chain is built from TRBV27 and TRBJ1-2; D uncertain. This CDR3 region has 14 residues. Germline CDR1 and CDR2: MNHEY and SMNVEV (reference sequence). V gave up 3 bases and J gave up 1 base, with 9 bases separating them. The CDR3 loop reads CASSLRALNYGYTF. CDR3 DNA sequence: TGTGCCAGCAGTTTGCGAGCGCTTAACTATGGCTACACCTTC.

The chain employs TRBV5-5 and TRBJ1-5, with D unclear. The germline V gene encodes CDR1 SGHKS and CDR2 YYEKEE (reference sequence). The length of the CDR3 is 13 residues. Trimming stripped 1 base from V and 3 bases from J, with 5 bases between. The CDR3 DNA sequence: TGTGCCAGCAGCTTGTCACACAATCAGCCCCAGCATTTT. Translation gives CASSLSHNQPQHF.

The V call is TRBV19, the J call TRBJ1-4; 10 bases map to TRBD1. The CDR3 length is 15 residues. Germline V CDR1 and CDR2: LNHDA, SQIVND (reference sequence). V was pared by 7 bases and J by 7 bases, with 9 bases of the junction left unmatched. The CDR3 sequence is CASTPDRGRGEKLFF. The CDR3, as DNA: TGTGCCAGTACCCCAGACAGGGGGCGCGGTGAAAAACTGTTTTTT.

This chain uses TRBV11-3 with TRBJ2-1; TRBD2 agrees at 8 bases. The CDR3 has 14 amino acids. After removal of 2 bases from V and 7 bases from J, the junction contained 4 bases not matched to a gene. Germline values: CDR1 SGHNT, CDR2 YENEEA. This chain's CDR3 is CASSLPGGANEQFF. The CDR3 region has the DNA TGTGCCAGCAGCTTACCCGGGGGGGCGAATGAGCAGTTCTTC.

The V call is TRBV7-2, the J call TRBJ2-1, with TRBD2 as a possible D gene (5 bases). The CDR3 is 11 residues long. V was trimmed by 5 bases and J by 10 bases, leaving 9 bases between them. CDR1 is SGHTA and CDR2 is FQGNSA in the germline V gene. Here the CDR3 reads CASSATREQFF. CDR3 in DNA: TGTGCCAGCAGCGCCACTAGGGAGCAGTTCTTC.

The chain links TRBV6-1 to TRBJ2-7; D is ambiguous. Between the trimmed V and J ends, which lost 3 bases and 6 bases, there was a span of 18 bases. This CDR3 has 15 amino acids. CDR1 and CDR2 from the germline V gene are MNHNS and SASEGT. CDR3 sequence reads: CASSDRLGIGTEQYF. CDR3 in DNA: TGTGCCAGCAGTGACCGTCTAGGAATCGGAACCGAGCAGTACTTC.

J is TRBJ1-6 and V is TRBV29-1; 8 bases match TRBD1. Germline CDR1 reads SQVTM; CDR2 reads ANQGSEA. V dropped 4 bases and J dropped 6; count of bases not matched to a gene: 2. The CDR3 consists of 13 residues. Here the CDR3 DNA reads TGCAGCGTTGCAGGGGGCCCTAATTCACCCCTCCACTTT. It encodes CSVAGGPNSPLHF.

The chain couples TRBV7-2 to TRBJ2-7; 8 nucleotides match TRBD1. V gave up 5 bases and J gave up 3 bases; unmatched junction bases: 6. The CDR3 loop spans 14 amino acids. Per germline, CDR1 SGHTA and CDR2 FQGNSA. The CDR3 DNA follows: TGTGCCAGCAGCCCCGACAGGGGTCACTACGAGCAGTACTTC. This translates into CASSPDRGHYEQYF.

J is TRBJ2-7 and V is TRBV11-3; 11 positions match TRBD2. V trimming: 6 bases; J trimming: 0 bases; junction bases outside the gene matches: 4. The germline CDR1 and CDR2 sequences are SGHNT and YENEEA. CDR3 length: 15 amino acids. This chain's CDR3 is CASSSTSGGSYEQYF. CDR3 sequence (DNA): TGTGCCAGCAGTTCTACTAGCGGGGGCTCCTACGAGCAGTACTTC. The variable domain in full, with the rest retrieved from reference TRBV11-3 and TRBJ2-7, is EAGVVQSPRYKIIEKKQPVAFWCNPISGHNTLYWYLQNLGQGPELLIRYENEEAVDDSQLPKDRFSAERLKGVDSTLKIQPAELGDSAVYLCASSSTSGGSYEQYFGPGTRLTVT.

The chain has TRBV13 and TRBJ2-5; 7 bases agree with TRBD2. CDR3 length: 16 amino acids. Germline assignment: CDR1 PRHDT and CDR2 FYEKMQ (reference sequence). Losses at the gene ends were 3 bases for V and 2 bases for J; bases not matched to a gene: 9. The chain's CDR3 is CASSFRGLETQETQYF. CDR3 bases: TGTGCCAGCAGCTTCCGAGGACTAGAAACACAAGAGACCCAGTACTTC.

The gene calls are TRBV9 and TRBJ2-3; D may be TRBD2 (5 bases). In germline, CDR1 is SGDLS, CDR2 YYNGEE. The CDR3 spans 19 residues. The V end lost 0 bases, the J end lost 0 bases, and 20 bases lay between the germline ends. The CDR3 region has the DNA TGTGCCAGCAGCGTAGCTACAGTAACTATGAGGACTAGCACAGATACGCAGTATTTT. As protein: CASSVATVTMRTSTDTQYF.